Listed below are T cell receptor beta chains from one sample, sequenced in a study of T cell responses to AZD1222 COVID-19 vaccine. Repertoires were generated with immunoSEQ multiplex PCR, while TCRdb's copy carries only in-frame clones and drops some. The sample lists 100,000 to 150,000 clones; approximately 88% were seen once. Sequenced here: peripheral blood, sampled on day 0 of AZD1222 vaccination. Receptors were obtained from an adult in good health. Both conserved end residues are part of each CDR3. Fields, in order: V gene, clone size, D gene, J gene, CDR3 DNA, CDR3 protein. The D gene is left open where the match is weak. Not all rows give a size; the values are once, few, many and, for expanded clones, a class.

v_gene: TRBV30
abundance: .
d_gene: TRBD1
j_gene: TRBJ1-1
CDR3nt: TGTGCCTGGAGTGTGCGGGACAGCCCGGAGGACACTGAAGCTTTCTTT
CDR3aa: CAWSVRDSPEDTEAFF

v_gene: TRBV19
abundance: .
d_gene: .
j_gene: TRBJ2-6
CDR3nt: TGTGCCAGTAGTATCGGTCTTGTGATTCCTGGGGCCAACGTCCTGACTTTC
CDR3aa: CASSIGLVIPGANVLTF

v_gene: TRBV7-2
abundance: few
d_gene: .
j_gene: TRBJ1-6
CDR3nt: TGTGCCAGCAGCCCAAAGTCCGGATTTAATTCACCCCTCCACTTT
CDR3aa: CASSPKSGFNSPLHF

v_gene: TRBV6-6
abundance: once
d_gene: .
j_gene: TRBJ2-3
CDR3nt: TGTGCCAGCAGTTCAGTGGCCTCCACAGATACGCAGTATTTT
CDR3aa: CASSSVASTDTQYF

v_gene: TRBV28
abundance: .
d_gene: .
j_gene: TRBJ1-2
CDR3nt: TGTGCCAGCAGTTTATCCATTTATGGCTACACCTTC
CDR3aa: CASSLSIYGYTF

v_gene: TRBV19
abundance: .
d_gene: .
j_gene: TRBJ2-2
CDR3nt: TGTGCCAGTCGACCGGGACTTAGATTCACCGGGGAGCTGTTTTTT
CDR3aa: CASRPGLRFTGELFF

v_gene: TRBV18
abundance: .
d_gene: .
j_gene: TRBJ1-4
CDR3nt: TGTGCCAGCTCACCACAAGGCACAACTAATGAAAAACTGTTTTTT
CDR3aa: CASSPQGTTNEKLFF

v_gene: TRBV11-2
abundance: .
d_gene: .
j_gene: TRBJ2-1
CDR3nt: TGTGCCAGCAGCTTCACCCCATCGGGCGACAATGAGCAGTTCTTC
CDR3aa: CASSFTPSGDNEQFF

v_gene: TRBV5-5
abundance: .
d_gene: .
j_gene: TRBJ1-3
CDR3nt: TGTGCCAGCAGCTTGTGGAGGGTCTCTGGAAACACCATATATTTT
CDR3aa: CASSLWRVSGNTIYF

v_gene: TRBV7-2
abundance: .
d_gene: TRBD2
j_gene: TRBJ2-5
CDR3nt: TGTGCCAGCAGCTCACGGGGAGGGGAGCGGGTCGTCCAGTACTTC
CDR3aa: CASSSRGGERVVQYF

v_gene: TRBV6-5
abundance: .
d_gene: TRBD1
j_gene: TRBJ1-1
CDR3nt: TGTGCCAGCAGTCGCCCCCGGCAGGGGGGAAAGGCTTTCTTT
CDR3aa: CASSRPRQGGKAFF

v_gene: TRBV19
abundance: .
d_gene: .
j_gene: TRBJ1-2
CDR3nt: TGTGCCAGTAGTATAGGCCAGGCGCTCTATGGCTACACCTTC
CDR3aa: CASSIGQALYGYTF

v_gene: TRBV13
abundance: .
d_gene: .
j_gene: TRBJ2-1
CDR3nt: TGTGCCAGCAGCTTAGGGGTTTCCTACAATGAGCAGTTCTTC
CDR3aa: CASSLGVSYNEQFF

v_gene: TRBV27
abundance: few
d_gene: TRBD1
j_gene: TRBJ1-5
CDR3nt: TGTGCCAGCAGTTCAGGGGGCGTTAGGAGCAATCAGCCCCAGCATTTT
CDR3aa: CASSSGGVRSNQPQHF

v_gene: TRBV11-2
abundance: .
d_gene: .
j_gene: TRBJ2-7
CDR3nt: TGTGCCAGCAGCTCGCCTCCAGGACAGATCAATCTTCTCGAGCAGTACTTC
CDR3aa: CASSSPPGQINLLEQYF

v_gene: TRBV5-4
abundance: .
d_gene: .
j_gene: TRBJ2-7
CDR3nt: TGTGCCAGCAGCGCCAGACCCCAGTCTCGGGAGCAGTACTTC
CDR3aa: CASSARPQSREQYF

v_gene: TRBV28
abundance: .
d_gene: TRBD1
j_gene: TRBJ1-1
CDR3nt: TGTGCCAGCAGTTCCGCCGGACAGGGGACGTCTGAAGCTTTCTTT
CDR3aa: CASSSAGQGTSEAFF

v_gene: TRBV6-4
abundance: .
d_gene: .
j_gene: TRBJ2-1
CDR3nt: TGTGCCAGCAGTGACGACGAGGTGAATGAGCAGTTCTTC
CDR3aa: CASSDDEVNEQFF

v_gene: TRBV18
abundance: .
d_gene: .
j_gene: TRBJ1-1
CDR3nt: TGTGCCAGCTCACCATACGAGGCGGGGGACACTGAAGCTTTCTTT
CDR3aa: CASSPYEAGDTEAFF

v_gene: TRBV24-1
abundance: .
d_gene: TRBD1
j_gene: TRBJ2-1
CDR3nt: TGTGCCACCAGTGATTTCCGGTCCCGGGACAGGGAAATGTCCTACAATGAGCAGTTCTTC
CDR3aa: CATSDFRSRDREMSYNEQFF

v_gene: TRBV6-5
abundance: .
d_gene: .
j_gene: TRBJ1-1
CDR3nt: TGTGCCAGCAGTTACCCGGGCGCTGAAGCTTTCTTT
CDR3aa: CASSYPGAEAFF

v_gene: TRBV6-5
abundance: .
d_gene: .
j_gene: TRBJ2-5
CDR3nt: TGTGCCAGCAGTTTCCTGGGGGCGAGGGAGACCCAGTACTTC
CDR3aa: CASSFLGARETQYF

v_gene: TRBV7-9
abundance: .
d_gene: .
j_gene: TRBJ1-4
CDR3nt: TGTGCCAGCAGGCCATTGGAGGATAATGAAAAACTGTTTTTT
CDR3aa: CASRPLEDNEKLFF

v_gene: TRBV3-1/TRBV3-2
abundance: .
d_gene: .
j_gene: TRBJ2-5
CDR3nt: TGTGCCAGCAGCCCAGTCATCCAAGAGACCCAGTACTTC
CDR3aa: CASSPVIQETQYF